This TCR beta chain was recorded in a study of blood T cell repertoires in COVID-19. The overall study: The United States, Italy and Spain supplied acute and convalescent COVID-19 samples. PBMCs, B-cell-depleted T cells, or T cells were the source of the cDNA or gDNA that made up the material.

As processed by the authors: Estimation of nucleated cell counts was performed using reference gene primer amplification. The method was immunoSEQ multiplex PCR; TCRdb's version includes in-frame clones alone and lacks a portion of them. V, J and clone size were drawn from that table, and D and trimming were deduced from the DNA. The table lists 55,000 to 85,000 clones, approximately 86% of them singletons. The CDR3 is made up of 15 amino acids. Germline V gene sequence: CDR1 SGHNT, CDR2 YYREEE (reference sequence). V lost 4 bases, J lost 3 bases, and 7 bases stayed unmatched. The receptor's source is a human donor in a cohort sampled during active COVID-19. Sequenced material: peripheral blood. This chain links TRBV5-4 with TRBJ2-3; 8 nucleotides align to TRBD2. Written as DNA, the CDR3 is TGTGCCAGCAGCCTGCGGGGGGCAGGGACAGATACGCAGTATTTT. Translation: CASSLRGAGTDTQYF.